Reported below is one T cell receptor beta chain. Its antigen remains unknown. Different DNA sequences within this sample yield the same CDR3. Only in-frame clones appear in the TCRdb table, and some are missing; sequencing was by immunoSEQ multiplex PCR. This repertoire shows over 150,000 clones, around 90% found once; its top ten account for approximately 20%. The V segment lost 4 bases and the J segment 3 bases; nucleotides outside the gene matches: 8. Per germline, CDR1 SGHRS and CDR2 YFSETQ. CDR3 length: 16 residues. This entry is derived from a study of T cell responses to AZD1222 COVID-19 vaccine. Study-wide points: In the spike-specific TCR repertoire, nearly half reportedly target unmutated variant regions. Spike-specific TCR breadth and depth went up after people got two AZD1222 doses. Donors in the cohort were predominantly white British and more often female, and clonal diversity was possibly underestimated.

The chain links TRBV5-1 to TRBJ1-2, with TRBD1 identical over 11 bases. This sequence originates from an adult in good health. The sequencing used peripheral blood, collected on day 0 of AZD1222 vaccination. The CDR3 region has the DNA TGCGCCAGCAGCCTATCTCCGGGACAGGGGGACTATGGCTACACCTTC. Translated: CASSLSPGQGDYGYTF.